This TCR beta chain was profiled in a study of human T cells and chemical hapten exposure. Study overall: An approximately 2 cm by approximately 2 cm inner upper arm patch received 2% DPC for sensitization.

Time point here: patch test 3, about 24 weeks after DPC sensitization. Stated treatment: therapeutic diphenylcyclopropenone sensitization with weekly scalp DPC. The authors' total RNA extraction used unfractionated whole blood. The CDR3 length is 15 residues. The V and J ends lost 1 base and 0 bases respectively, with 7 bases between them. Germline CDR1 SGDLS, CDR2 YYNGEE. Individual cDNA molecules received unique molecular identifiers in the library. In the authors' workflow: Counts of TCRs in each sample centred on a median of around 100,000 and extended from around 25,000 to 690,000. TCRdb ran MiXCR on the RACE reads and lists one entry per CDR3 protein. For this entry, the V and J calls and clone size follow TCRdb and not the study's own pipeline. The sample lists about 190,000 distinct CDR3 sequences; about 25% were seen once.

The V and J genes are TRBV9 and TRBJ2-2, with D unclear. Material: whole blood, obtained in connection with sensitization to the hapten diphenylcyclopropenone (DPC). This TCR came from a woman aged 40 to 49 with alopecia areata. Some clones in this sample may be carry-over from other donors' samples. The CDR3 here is CASSVSTPNTGELFF. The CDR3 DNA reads TGTGCCAGCAGCGTATCGACACCGAACACCGGGGAGCTGTTTTTT.